Listed here are 21 T cell receptor beta chains from one sample, sequenced in a study of T and B cells in COVID-19 patients. Each TRB amplification used roughly 230-550 ng of genomic DNA from blood. TRB rearrangements were amplified by multiplex PCR with BIOMED2 TRB-A/B primers. TCRdb reprocessed the multiplex PCR reads with MiXCR, giving one entry per CDR3 protein. The data hold tens of thousands of distinct CDR3 sequences, with 25% to 35% observed a single time. What was sequenced was blood. The receptor source for this set is a human donor who had recovered from COVID-19.

The chain recombines TRBV12-3 or TRBV12-4 with TRBJ1-1, with a weak D call TRBD1 (5 bases). Trimming removed 3 bases at V and 1 base at J, with 12 bases between. This CDR3 contains 15 residues. CDR3 bases: TGTGCCAGCAGTTTTTTCGGGGGGACGAACACTGAAGCTTTCTTT. Encoded protein: CASSFFGGTNTEAFF.

This clonotype was found a few times. The rearrangement links TRBV12-3 or TRBV12-4 to TRBJ2-3, with D possibly TRBD2 on 6 matching bases. The V end was cut by 1 base, the J end by 5 bases, with 19 bases between. The CDR3 covers 17 residues. This chain's CDR3 is CASSLGISTGVRDTQYF. CDR3 coding DNA: TGTGCCAGCAGTTTAGGCATTTCGACGGGGGTAAGAGATACGCAGTATTTT.

This clonotype was seen just once. The rearrangement joins TRBV5-1 to TRBJ1-1; D is perhaps TRBD1 (6 bases). Trimming removed 4 bases from V and 5 bases from J, with 15 bases in between. The CDR3 spans 14 residues. Germline CDR1 is SGHRS and CDR2 is YFSETQ. The CDR3 loop is CASSPNRVGTEAFF. For the CDR3, the DNA is TGCGCCAGCAGCCCCAACAGGGTAGGGACTGAAGCTTTCTTT.

The V call is TRBV20-1, the J call TRBJ2-2; a possible D gene is TRBD2 (5 bases). Germline CDR1 reads DFQATT; CDR2 reads SNEGSKA (reference sequence). CDR3 length equals 16 residues. Trimming stripped 0 bases from V and 2 bases from J, with 13 bases between. As DNA, the CDR3 is TGCAGTGCTAGAGATTGGAGGACCGACAACACCGGGGAGCTGTTTTTT. Its protein product is CSARDWRTDNTGELFF.

Only a few counts were recorded for this clonotype. The chain uses TRBV20-1 and TRBJ2-1; 12 bases are shared with TRBD2. Germline V gene sequence: CDR1 DFQATT, CDR2 SNEGSKA (reference sequence). Trimming took 5 bases from V and 8 from J; bases not matched to a gene: 10. The CDR3 covers 15 residues. CDR3 residues: CSAPTASGRGDEQFF. The CDR3 DNA reads as TGCAGTGCTCCAACGGCTAGCGGGAGGGGAGATGAGCAGTTCTTC.

This chain uses TRBV27 with TRBJ2-5; 9 nucleotides agree with TRBD2. The germline V gene encodes CDR1 MNHEY and CDR2 SMNVEV (reference sequence). After removal of 5 bases from V and 5 bases from J, the junction contained 12 bases not matched to a gene. The CDR3 totals 16 residues. The CDR3 DNA is TGTGCCAGCAGTGACTCGGTGGCGGGGGGGCCGGAGACCCAGTACTTC. Its protein product is CASSDSVAGGPETQYF.

This clonotype rates as medium-sized. The chain combines TRBV19 with TRBJ2-7, with 10 bases fitting TRBD1. Losses at the gene ends were 7 bases for V and 3 bases for J; bases not matched to a gene: 6. This CDR3 is 14 amino acids long. Germline CDR1 is LNHDA and CDR2 is SQIVND (reference sequence). CDR3 in amino acids: CASTSGQGVYEQYF. The CDR3 DNA reads as TGTGCCAGTACAAGCGGACAGGGGGTCTACGAGCAGTACTTC.

This clonotype showed up just a few times. This chain joins TRBV6-5 and TRBJ2-1, with D possibly being TRBD2 (6 bases). CDR1 and CDR2 (germline): MNHEY, SVGAGI. Trimming took off 4 bases at V and 6 bases at J, with 16 bases between the two ends. The CDR3 has 15 residues. This chain's CDR3 is CASSSRGIRANEQFF. Here the CDR3 DNA reads TGTGCCAGCAGTTCCCGCGGGATAAGAGCCAATGAGCAGTTCTTC.

The rearrangement uses TRBV6-1 and TRBJ2-1, with 10 bases identical to TRBD1. V was pared by 4 bases and J by 4 bases, with 1 base of the junction left unmatched. The CDR3 has 14 amino acids. CDR1 and CDR2 from the germline V gene are MNHNS and SASEGT. CDR3 nucleotides: TGTGCCAGCAGTGGGACAGGGGGATACAATGAGCAGTTCTTC. This translates into CASSGTGGYNEQFF.

The CDR3 nucleotides are TGTGTTAGCAGTTACTCGGGCGAGACAGATACGCAGTATTTT. This translates into CVSSYSGETDTQYF. The J gene is TRBJ2-3, the V gene TRBV6-5; no clear D. CDR3 size: 14 residues. Germline CDR1 and CDR2: MNHEY and SVGAGI.

The CDR3 nucleotides read TGTGCCTGGAACGGTAGGGGACAGGGCTACGAGCAGTACTTC. Amino acids: CAWNGRGQGYEQYF. The chain carries TRBV30 and TRBJ2-7; 9 bases fit TRBD1. The CDR3 has 14 residues. CDR1 is GTSNPN, CDR2 SVGIG, per germline (reference sequence). J lost 3 bases, V lost 4 bases, and 7 bases had no gene match.

The chain combines TRBV7-6 with TRBJ1-1, with TRBD1 identical over 7 bases. There are 14 residues in the CDR3. Looked up from germline, CDR1 is SGHVS and CDR2 is FNYEAQ. V dropped 0 bases and J dropped 5; count of bases not matched to a gene: 3. The CDR3 nucleotides are TGTGCCAGCAGCTTAGCAGACAGGGATACTGAAGCTTTCTTT. Its protein is CASSLADRDTEAFF.

This chain links TRBV27 with TRBJ2-7; 9 bases are shared with TRBD2. The CDR3 sequence is 15 residues long. The V and J ends lost 2 bases and 0 bases, in that order; junction bases with no gene match: 2. CDR1 MNHEY and CDR2 SMNVEV come from the germline V gene (reference sequence). CDR3 DNA sequence: TGTGCCAGCAGTTTAAGTAGCGGGGGCTCCTACGAGCAGTACTTC. As protein: CASSLSSGGSYEQYF.

This clonotype is categorized as medium-sized. This rearrangement joins TRBV6-5 to TRBJ2-1, with a tentative D call TRBD2 (6 bases). The CDR3 extends over 12 amino acids. V was shortened by 7 bases and J by 8 bases, with 12 bases between the two germline ends. Germline CDR1 reads MNHEY; CDR2 reads SVGAGI. Written as DNA, the CDR3 is TGTGCCAGCACCACGACGGGGGATGAGCAGTTCTTC. Its protein product is CASTTTGDEQFF.

This CDR3 is CASSLGSGTGQNTEAFF. CDR3 bases: TGTGCCAGCAGCTTAGGCTCGGGGACAGGTCAGAACACTGAAGCTTTCTTT. This chain connects TRBV5-6 to TRBJ1-1, with TRBD1 matching over 8 bases. The CDR3 has 17 amino acids. Germline V gives CDR1 SGHDT, CDR2 YYEEEE. The junction had 10 bases not matched to a gene; V was cut back by 2 bases and J by 1 base. The variable domain in full, with the rest retrieved from reference TRBV5-6 and TRBJ1-1, is DAGVTQSPTHLIKTRGQQVTLRCSPKSGHDTVSWYQQALGQGPQFIFQYYEEEERQRGNFPDRFSGHQFPNYSSELNVNALLLGDSALYLCASSLGSGTGQNTEAFFGQGTRLTVV.

V gene TRBV29-1 combines with J gene TRBJ2-2; 10 bases match TRBD2. The J segment lost 3 bases and the V segment lost 8 bases, leaving 6 bases of the junction unmatched. The CDR3 length is 14 residues. The germline V gene has CDR1 SQVTM and CDR2 ANQGSEA. The CDR3: CSSSGTSDTGELFF. The CDR3 DNA sequence: TGCAGCAGTTCCGGGACTAGCGACACCGGGGAGCTGTTTTTT.

This clonotype has only a few counts. The chain recombines TRBV18 with TRBJ2-5, with 11 bases lining up with TRBD2. The CDR3 sequence is 16 residues long. Germline CDR1 is KGHSH and CDR2 is LQKENI. V shed 3 bases, J shed 6 bases, and the junction held 9 bases outside the gene matches. CDR3 sequence: CASSPALAGGGQTQYF. The CDR3 nucleotides are TGTGCCAGCTCACCCGCCCTAGCGGGGGGCGGGCAGACCCAGTACTTC.

In this sample, this clonotype turned up a few times. The chain carries TRBV6-1 and TRBJ2-5, with 7 bases fitting TRBD2. The CDR3 totals 16 residues. Germline CDR1 reads MNHNS; CDR2 reads SASEGT. The J segment lost 7 bases and the V segment lost 6 bases, leaving 17 bases of the junction unmatched. CDR3 coding DNA: TGTGCCAGCAGCTCTGTAACGCGGGGAGGCGGGGGGACCCAGTACTTC. This sequence encodes CASSSVTRGGGGTQYF.

By sample fraction, this clonotype is medium-sized (0.01 to 0.1%). The CDR3 coding sequence is TGTGCCTGGACGGTGGGCACAGATACGCAGTATTTT. It codes for CAWTVGTDTQYF. This chain connects TRBV30 to TRBJ2-3; D is unresolved. Germline V lookup: CDR1 GTSNPN, CDR2 SVGIG (reference sequence). The CDR3 has 12 residues. The ends were cut back, 4 bases at V and 1 base at J, with 6 bases in the middle.

The rearrangement uses TRBV5-1 and TRBJ1-5, with D unresolved. Germline CDR1 and CDR2: SGHRS and YFSETQ. The CDR3 has 14 amino acids. The V end was cut by 0 bases, the J end by 1 base, with 5 bases between. The CDR3 loop is CASSLGQSNQPQHF. CDR3 nucleotides: TGCGCCAGCAGCTTGGGACAAAGCAATCAGCCCCAGCATTTT.

This chain links TRBV6-5 with TRBJ2-2; D gene uncertain. Germline CDR1 and CDR2: MNHEY and SVGAGI. CDR3 length equals 13 residues. V gave up 1 base and J gave up 5 bases, with 5 bases separating them. CDR3 DNA: TGTGCCAGCAGTTACTTGGTAACCGGGGAGCTGTTTTTT. Translated, it gives CASSYLVTGELFF.